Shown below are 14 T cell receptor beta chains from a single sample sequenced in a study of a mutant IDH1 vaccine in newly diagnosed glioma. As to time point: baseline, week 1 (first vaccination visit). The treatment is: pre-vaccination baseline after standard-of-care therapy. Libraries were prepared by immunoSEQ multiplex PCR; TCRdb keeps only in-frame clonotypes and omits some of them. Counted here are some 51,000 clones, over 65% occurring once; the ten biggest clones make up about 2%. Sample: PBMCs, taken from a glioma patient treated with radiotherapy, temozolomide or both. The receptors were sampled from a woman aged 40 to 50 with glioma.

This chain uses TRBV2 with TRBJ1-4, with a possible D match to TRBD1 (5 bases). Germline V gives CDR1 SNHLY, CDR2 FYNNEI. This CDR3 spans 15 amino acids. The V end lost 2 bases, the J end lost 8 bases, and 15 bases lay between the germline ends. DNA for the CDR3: TGTGCCAGCAGTGAAAACCGGGCCGGGGGGGAAAAACTGTTTTTT. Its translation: CASSENRAGGEKLFF. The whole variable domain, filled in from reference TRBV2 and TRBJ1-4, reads EPEVTQTPSHQVTQMGQEVILRCVPISNHLYFYWYRQILGQKVEFLVSFYNNEISEKSEIFDDQFSVERPDGSNFTLKIRSTKLEDSAMYFCASSENRAGGEKLFFGSGTQLSVL.

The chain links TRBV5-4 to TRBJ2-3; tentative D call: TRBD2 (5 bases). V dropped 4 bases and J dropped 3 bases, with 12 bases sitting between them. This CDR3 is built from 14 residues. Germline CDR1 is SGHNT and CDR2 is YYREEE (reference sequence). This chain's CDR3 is CASSKTRATDTQYF. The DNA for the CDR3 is TGTGCCAGCAGCAAAACTAGAGCAACAGATACGCAGTATTTT.

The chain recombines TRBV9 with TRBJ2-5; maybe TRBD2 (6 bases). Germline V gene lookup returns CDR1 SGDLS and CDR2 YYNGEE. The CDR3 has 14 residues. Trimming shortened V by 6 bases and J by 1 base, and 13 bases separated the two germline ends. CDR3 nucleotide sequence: TGTGCCAGCACCCCCATGGGGGGCCAAGAGACCCAGTACTTC. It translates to CASTPMGGQETQYF.

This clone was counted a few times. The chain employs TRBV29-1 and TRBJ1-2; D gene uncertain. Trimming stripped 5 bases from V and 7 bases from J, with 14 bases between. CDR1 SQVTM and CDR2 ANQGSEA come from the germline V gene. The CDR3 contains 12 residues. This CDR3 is CSVLHGAGGYTF. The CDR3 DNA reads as TGCAGCGTTTTACATGGAGCGGGTGGCTACACCTTC.

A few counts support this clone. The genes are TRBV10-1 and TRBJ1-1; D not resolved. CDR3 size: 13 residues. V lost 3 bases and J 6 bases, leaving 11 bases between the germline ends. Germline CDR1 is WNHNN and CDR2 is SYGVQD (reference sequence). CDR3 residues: CASSDGLVAEAFF. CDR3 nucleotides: TGCGCCAGCAGTGACGGCCTTGTGGCTGAAGCTTTCTTT.

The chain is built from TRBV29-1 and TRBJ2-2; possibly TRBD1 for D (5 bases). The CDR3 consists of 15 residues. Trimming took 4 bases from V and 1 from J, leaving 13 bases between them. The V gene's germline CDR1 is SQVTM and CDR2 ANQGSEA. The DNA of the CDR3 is TGCAGCGTTGTGGCTGGGGCCATGAACACCGGGGAGCTGTTTTTT. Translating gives CSVVAGAMNTGELFF.

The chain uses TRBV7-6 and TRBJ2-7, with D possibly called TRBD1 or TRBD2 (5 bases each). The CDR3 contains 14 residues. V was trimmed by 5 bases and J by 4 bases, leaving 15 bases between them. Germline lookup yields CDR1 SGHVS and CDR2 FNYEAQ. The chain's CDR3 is CASSTGRWGYEQYF. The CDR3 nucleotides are TGTGCCAGCAGCACGGGACGGTGGGGTTACGAGCAGTACTTC.

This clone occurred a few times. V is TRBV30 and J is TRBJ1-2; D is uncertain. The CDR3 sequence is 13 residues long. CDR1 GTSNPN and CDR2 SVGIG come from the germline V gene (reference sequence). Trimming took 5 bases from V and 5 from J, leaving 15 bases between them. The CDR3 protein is CAWGSGRWYGYTF. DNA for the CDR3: TGTGCCTGGGGGTCGGGCCGTTGGTATGGCTACACCTTC.

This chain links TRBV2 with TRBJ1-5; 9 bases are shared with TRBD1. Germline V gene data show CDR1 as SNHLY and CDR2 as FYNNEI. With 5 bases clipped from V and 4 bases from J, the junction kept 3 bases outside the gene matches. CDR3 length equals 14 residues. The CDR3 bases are TGTGCCAGCAGTTTTGGACAGGGGAATCAGCCCCAGCATTTT. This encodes CASSFGQGNQPQHF.

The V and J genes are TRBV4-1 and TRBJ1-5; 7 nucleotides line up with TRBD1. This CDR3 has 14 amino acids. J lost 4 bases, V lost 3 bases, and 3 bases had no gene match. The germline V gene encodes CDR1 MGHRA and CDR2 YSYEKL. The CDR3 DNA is TGCGCCAGCAGCCAGATACAGGGGAATCAGCCCCAGCATTTT. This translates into CASSQIQGNQPQHF.

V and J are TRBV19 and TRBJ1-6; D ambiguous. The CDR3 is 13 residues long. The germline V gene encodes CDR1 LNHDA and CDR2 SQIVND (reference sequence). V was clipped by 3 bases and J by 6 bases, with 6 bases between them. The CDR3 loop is CASSMRGNSPLHF. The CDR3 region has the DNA TGTGCCAGTAGTATGAGAGGTAATTCACCCCTCCACTTT.

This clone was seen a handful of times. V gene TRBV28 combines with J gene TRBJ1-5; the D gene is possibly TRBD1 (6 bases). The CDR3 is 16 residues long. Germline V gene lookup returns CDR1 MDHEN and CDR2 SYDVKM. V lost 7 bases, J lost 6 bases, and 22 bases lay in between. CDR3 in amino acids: CASKKGGRVSLQPQHF. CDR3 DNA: TGTGCCAGCAAAAAAGGGGGGCGCGTTAGTCTTCAGCCCCAGCATTTT. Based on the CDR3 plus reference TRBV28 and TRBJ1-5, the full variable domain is DVKVTQSSRYLVKRTGEKVFLECVQDMDHENMFWYRQDPGLGLRLIYFSYDVKMKEKGDIPEGYSVSREKKERFSLILESASTNQTSMYLCASKKGGRVSLQPQHFGDGTRLSIL.

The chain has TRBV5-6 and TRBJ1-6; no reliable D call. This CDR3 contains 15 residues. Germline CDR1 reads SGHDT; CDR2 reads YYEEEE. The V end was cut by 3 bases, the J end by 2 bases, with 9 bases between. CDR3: CASSSRIPYNSPLHF. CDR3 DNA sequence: TGTGCCAGCAGCTCACGGATCCCCTATAATTCACCCCTCCACTTT.

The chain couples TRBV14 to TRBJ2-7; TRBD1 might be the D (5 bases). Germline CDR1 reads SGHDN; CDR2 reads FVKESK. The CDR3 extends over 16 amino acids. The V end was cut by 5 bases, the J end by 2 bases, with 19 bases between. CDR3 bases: TGTGCCAGCAGCAGGGGAACAGGTGCTCTCCCCTACGAGCAGTACTTC. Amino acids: CASSRGTGALPYEQYF.